Below, one TCR beta chain is given with its context. Its antigen is unknown. The sample is drawn from a study of T cell responses to AZD1222 COVID-19 vaccine. Across the whole study: Timing groups of about 4 and about 12 weeks for second doses were pooled.

This CDR3 spans 13 amino acids. Germline loops: CDR1 GTSNPN, CDR2 SVGIG (reference sequence). V gave up 2 bases and J gave up 7 bases; unmatched junction bases: 5. Sequenced by immunoSEQ multiplex PCR; TCRdb stores in-frame clones only, minus some. Among about 140,000 clones listed, 75% to 90% were seen once. The study's findings and limits: The donors showed a predominance of white British ancestry and of females, with possible underestimation of clonal diversity.

The sequence was collected from an adult in good health. The sequenced sample was peripheral blood, obtained on day 0 of AZD1222 vaccination. This sequence joins TRBV30 and TRBJ2-7, with 10 bases identical to TRBD2. In DNA, the CDR3 is TGTGCCTGGAGTCCGGGACTAGCGAGTGAGCAGTACTTC. Translated: CAWSPGLASEQYF.